In its sample, the clone carrying this TCR beta chain was seen once. This sample was included in a study of blood T cell repertoires in COVID-19. Overall study context: Some COVID-19 samples were acute and others convalescent; all came from the United States, Italy and Spain. Nucleic acid was either cDNA or gDNA, and it came from T cells, B-cell-depleted T cells, or PBMCs.

Original methodology: Counts of nucleated cells, estimated from reference gene primer amplification, were obtained. TCRdb's table, derived via immunoSEQ multiplex PCR, lists solely in-frame clones and lacks some. V, J and clone size are taken as reported in that table, and D and trimming were inferred from the DNA itself. The sample consists of some 100,000 clones, around 89% of them appearing once. The TCR sequence derives from a human donor in a cohort sampled during active COVID-19. The sequenced sample was peripheral blood.

The CDR3 DNA follows: TGTGCCAGCAGCTTAGATTCGGGGTCCTATAATTCACCCCTCCACTTT. This translates into CASSLDSGSYNSPLHF. The rearrangement uses TRBV7-2 and TRBJ1-6; D unresolved. V was clipped by 1 base and J by 1 base, with 8 bases between them. The germline CDR1 and CDR2 sequences are SGHTA and FQGNSA. The CDR3 spans 16 residues.